The rows below give T cell receptor beta chains drawn from one sample of a study of shared clonotypes between healthy human individuals. Here immunoSEQ multiplex PCR was the method, and the copy in TCRdb shows in-frame clones only, minus some. The repertoire holds roughly 2 million clones, with approximately 94% as singletons. The specimen was naive CD4+ T cells sorted from blood. The receptors stem from a man in his late teens or twenties in good health. Both conserved end residues are part of each CDR3. D genes are given only for firm matches. Clone size is given for some rows only: seen once, a few or many times, or a class if the clone is expanded.

CDR3 protein	CDR3 DNA	clone size	J gene	D gene	V gene
CASSIQGGGRTQYF	TGTGCCAGCAGCATACAGGGTGGTGGAAGGACCCAGTACTTC	once	TRBJ2-5	NA	TRBV7-9
CASSLARGGQSTDTQYF	TGTGCCAGCAGCTTGGCGAGGGGGGGACAGAGCACAGATACGCAGTATTTT	NA	TRBJ2-3	NA	TRBV5-6
CASSLGPLDTQYF	TGTGCCAGCTCCCTTGGACCCTTAGATACGCAGTATTTT	NA	TRBJ2-3	NA	TRBV18
CASTQGESPEKLFF	TGTGCCAGCACCCAAGGGGAAAGCCCTGAAAAACTGTTTTTT	NA	TRBJ1-4	NA	TRBV6-6
CASSSWPGELFF	TGTGCCAGCAGTTCCTGGCCCGGGGAGCTGTTTTTT	NA	TRBJ2-2	NA	TRBV6-6
CASSPSSSRPQHF	TGTGCCAGCAGCCCCTCGTCATCGCGGCCCCAGCATTTT	NA	TRBJ1-5	NA	TRBV7-9
CASRMTGPYQPQHF	TGTGCCAGCAGAATGACAGGGCCTTATCAGCCCCAGCATTTT	NA	TRBJ1-5	TRBD1	TRBV6-6
CASSEAGTLNTEAFF	TGTGCCAGCAGTGAAGCAGGGACCCTGAACACTGAAGCTTTCTTT	NA	TRBJ1-1	NA	TRBV6-1
CASSPPQKPGNEQFF	TGTGCCAGCTCACCACCCCAGAAACCCGGGAATGAGCAGTTCTTC	NA	TRBJ2-1	NA	TRBV18
CAWSGGTDTQYF	TGTGCCTGGAGTGGGGGCACAGATACGCAGTATTTT	NA	TRBJ2-3	NA	TRBV30
CASSLTGENTEAFF	TGCGCCAGCAGCTTGACCGGAGAGAACACTGAAGCTTTCTTT	NA	TRBJ1-1	NA	TRBV5-1
CASSLDRTDTQYF	TGCGCCAGCAGCTTGGACAGAACAGATACGCAGTATTTT	NA	TRBJ2-3	NA	TRBV5-1
CACRVAANTGELFF	TGTGCCTGTAGGGTAGCGGCGAACACCGGGGAGCTGTTTTTT	once	TRBJ2-2	NA	TRBV2
CASSDGSSYNEQFF	TGTGCCAGCAGTGACGGCAGTTCGTACAATGAGCAGTTCTTC	NA	TRBJ2-1	NA	TRBV2
CASSLNLYNEQFF	TGCGCCAGCAGTTTAAATTTGTACAATGAGCAGTTCTTC	NA	TRBJ2-1	NA	TRBV5-1
CASTVDRKAYEQYF	TGTGCCAGCACCGTCGACAGGAAGGCCTACGAGCAGTACTTC	once	TRBJ2-7	NA	TRBV2
CAISEGPNAYGYTF	TGTGCCATCAGTGAGGGGCCGAATGCATATGGCTACACCTTC	NA	TRBJ1-2	NA	TRBV10-3
CASSVGLIAEQYF	TGTGCCAGCAGCGTGGGACTAATAGCCGAGCAGTACTTC	NA	TRBJ2-7	TRBD2	TRBV7-2
CAWCTGAGNSPLHF	TGTGCCTGGTGTACAGGGGCGGGAAATTCACCCCTCCACTTT	few	TRBJ1-6	TRBD1	TRBV30
CASSPGRTSVYEQYF	TGCGCCAGCAGCCCCGGAAGGACTAGCGTCTACGAGCAGTACTTC	once	TRBJ2-7	TRBD2	TRBV4-1
CAWRRSSNQPQHF	TGTGCCTGGAGGCGGTCTAGCAATCAGCCCCAGCATTTT	NA	TRBJ1-5	NA	TRBV30
CAIQLGGGSYEQYF	TGTGCCATTCAGCTAGGCGGAGGGTCCTACGAGCAGTACTTC	NA	TRBJ2-7	NA	TRBV10-3